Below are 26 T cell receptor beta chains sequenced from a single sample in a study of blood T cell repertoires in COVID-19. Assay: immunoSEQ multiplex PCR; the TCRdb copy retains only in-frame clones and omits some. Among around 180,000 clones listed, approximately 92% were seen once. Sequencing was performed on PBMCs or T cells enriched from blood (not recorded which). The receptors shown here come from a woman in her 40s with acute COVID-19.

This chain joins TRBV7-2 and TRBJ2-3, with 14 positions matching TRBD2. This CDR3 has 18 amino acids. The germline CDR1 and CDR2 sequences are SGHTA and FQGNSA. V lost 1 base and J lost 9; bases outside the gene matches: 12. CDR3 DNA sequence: TGTGCCAGCAGCTTAGTACGGACTAGCGGGGGGTTAGTGGACACGCAGTATTTT. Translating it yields CASSLVRTSGGLVDTQYF.

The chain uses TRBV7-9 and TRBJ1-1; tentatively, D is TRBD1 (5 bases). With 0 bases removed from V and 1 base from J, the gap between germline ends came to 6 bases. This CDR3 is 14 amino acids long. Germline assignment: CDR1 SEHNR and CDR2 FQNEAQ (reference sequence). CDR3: CASSLAGPNTEAFF. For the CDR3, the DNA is TGTGCCAGCAGCTTAGCGGGGCCGAACACTGAAGCTTTCTTT.

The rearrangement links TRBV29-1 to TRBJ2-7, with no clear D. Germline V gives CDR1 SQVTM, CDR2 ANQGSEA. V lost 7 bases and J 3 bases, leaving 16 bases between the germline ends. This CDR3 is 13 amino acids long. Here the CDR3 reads CSARGGGDYEQYF. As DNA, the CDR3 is TGCAGCGCCCGAGGTGGCGGAGACTACGAGCAGTACTTC.

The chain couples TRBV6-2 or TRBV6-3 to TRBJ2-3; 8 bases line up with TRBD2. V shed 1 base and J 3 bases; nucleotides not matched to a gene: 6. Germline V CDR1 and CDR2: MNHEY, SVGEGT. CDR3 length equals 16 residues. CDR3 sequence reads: CASSYWTGGPTDTQYF. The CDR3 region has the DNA TGTGCCAGCAGTTACTGGACGGGGGGGCCTACAGATACGCAGTATTTT.

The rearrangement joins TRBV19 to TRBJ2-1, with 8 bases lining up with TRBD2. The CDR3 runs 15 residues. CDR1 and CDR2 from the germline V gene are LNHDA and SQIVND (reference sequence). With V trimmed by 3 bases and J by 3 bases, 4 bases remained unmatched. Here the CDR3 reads CASSIGGGYYNEQFF. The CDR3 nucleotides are TGTGCCAGTAGTATTGGCGGGGGGTACTACAATGAGCAGTTCTTC.

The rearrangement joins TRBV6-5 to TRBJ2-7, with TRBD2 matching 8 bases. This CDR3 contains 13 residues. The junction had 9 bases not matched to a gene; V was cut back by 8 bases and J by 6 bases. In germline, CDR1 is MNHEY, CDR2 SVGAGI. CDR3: CASRASGFSEQYF. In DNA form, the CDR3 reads TGTGCCAGCCGCGCTAGCGGGTTTAGCGAGCAGTACTTC.

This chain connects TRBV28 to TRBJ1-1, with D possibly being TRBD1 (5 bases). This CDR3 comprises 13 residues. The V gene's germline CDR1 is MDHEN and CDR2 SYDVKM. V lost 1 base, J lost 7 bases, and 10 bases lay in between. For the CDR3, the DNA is TGTGCCAGCAGTTTATTAGGGGCGTTTGAAGCTTTCTTT. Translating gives CASSLLGAFEAFF.

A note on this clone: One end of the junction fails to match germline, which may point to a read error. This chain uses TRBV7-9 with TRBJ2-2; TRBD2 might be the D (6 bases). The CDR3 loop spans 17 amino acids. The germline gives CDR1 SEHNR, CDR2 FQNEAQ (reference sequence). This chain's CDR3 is CASTLVGGSPLAGELFF. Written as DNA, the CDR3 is TGTGCCAGCACCTTAGTTGGGGGGTCTCCACTCGCCGGGGAGCTGTTTTTT.

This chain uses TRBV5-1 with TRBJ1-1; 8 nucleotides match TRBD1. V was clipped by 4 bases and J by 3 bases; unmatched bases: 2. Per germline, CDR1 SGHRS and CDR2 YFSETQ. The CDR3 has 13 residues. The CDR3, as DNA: TGCGCCAGCAGCCCGGGACAGGACACTGAAGCTTTCTTT. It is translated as CASSPGQDTEAFF.

The CDR3 reads CASSQDAGLTEAFF. The CDR3 region has the DNA TGTGCCAGCAGCCAAGATGCAGGGCTAACTGAAGCTTTCTTT. The chain joins TRBV4-2 to TRBJ1-1; perhaps TRBD1 as D (5 bases). In germline, CDR1 is LGHNA, CDR2 YNFKEQ. Trimming removed 0 bases at V and 5 bases at J, with 10 bases between. The CDR3 runs 14 residues.

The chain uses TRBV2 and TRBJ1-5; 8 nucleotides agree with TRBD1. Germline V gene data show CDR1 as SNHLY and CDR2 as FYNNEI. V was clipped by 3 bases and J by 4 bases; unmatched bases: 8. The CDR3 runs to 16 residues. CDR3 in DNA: TGTGCCAGCAGTGACGGGGACAGGTACTTTAATCAGCCCCAGCATTTT. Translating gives CASSDGDRYFNQPQHF.

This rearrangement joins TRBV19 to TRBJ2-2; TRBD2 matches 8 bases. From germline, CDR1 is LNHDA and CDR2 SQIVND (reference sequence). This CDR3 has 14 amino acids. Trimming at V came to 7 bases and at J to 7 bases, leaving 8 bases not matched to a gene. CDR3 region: CASTSGGGFGELFF. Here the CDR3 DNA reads TGTGCCAGTACGAGCGGGGGAGGTTTCGGGGAGCTGTTTTTT.

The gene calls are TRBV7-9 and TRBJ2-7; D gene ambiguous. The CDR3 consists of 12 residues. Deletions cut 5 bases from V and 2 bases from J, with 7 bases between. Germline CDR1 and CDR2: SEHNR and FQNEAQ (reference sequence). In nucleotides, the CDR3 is TGTGCCAGCAGCCCAGAAACCTACGAGCAGTACTTC. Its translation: CASSPETYEQYF.

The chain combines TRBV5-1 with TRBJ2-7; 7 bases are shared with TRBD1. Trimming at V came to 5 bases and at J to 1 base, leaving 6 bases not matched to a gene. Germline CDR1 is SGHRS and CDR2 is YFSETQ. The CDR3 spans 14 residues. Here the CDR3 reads CASSRQGLSYEQYF. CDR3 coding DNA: TGCGCCAGCAGTCGACAGGGCCTGTCCTACGAGCAGTACTTC.

The CDR3, as DNA: TGTGCCAGCAGTGAAGTGCAGTTTAATGAAAAACTGTTTTTT. Translation gives CASSEVQFNEKLFF. The chain employs TRBV6-1 and TRBJ1-4; D unclear. V lost 1 base and J lost 4, with 7 bases in between. Germline assignment: CDR1 MNHNS and CDR2 SASEGT. CDR3 length: 14 residues.

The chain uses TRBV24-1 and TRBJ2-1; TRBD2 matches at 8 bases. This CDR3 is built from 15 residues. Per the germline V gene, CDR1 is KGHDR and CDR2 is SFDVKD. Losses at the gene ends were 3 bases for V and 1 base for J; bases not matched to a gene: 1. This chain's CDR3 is CATSDAGGSYNEQFF. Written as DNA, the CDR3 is TGTGCCACCAGTGATGCGGGGGGTTCCTACAATGAGCAGTTCTTC.

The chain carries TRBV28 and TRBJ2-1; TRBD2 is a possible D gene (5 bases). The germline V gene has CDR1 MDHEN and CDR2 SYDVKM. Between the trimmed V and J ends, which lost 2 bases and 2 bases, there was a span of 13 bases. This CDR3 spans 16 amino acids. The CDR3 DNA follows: TGTGCCAGCAGTTTAGAAGCGGTCAGTACCTACAATGAGCAGTTCTTC. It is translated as CASSLEAVSTYNEQFF.

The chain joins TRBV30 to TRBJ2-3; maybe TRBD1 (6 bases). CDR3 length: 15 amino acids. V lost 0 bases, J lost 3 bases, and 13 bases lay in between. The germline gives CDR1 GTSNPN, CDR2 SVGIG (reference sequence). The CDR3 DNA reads TGTGCCTGGAGTGTAAGGGGGTATAGTACAGATACGCAGTATTTT. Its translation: CAWSVRGYSTDTQYF. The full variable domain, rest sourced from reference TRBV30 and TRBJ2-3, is SQTIHQWPATLVQPVGSPLSLECTVEGTSNPNLYWYRQAAGRGLQLLFYSVGIGQISSEVPQNLSASRPQDRQFILSSKKLLLSDSGFYLCAWSVRGYSTDTQYFGPGTRLTVL.

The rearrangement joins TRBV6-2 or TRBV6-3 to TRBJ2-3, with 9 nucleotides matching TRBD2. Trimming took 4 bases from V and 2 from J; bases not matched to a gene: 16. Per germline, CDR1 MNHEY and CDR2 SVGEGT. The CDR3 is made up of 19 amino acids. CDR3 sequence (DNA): TGTGCCAGCAGTTTTCTCCGGGACAACCCTAGCGGGAACACAGATACGCAGTATTTT. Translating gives CASSFLRDNPSGNTDTQYF.

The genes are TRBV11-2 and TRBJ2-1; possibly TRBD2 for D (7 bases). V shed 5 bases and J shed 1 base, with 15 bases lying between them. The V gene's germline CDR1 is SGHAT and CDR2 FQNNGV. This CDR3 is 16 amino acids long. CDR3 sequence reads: CASSVTRGGSYNEQFF. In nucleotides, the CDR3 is TGTGCCAGCAGCGTAACTAGGGGGGGTTCCTACAATGAGCAGTTCTTC.

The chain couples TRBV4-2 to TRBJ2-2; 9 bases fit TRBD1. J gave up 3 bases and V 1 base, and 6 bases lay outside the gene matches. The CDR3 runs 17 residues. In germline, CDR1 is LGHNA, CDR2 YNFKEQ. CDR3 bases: TGTGCCAGCAGCCAAGGGTCCGGGACAGGGTACACCGGGGAGCTGTTTTTT. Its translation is CASSQGSGTGYTGELFF.

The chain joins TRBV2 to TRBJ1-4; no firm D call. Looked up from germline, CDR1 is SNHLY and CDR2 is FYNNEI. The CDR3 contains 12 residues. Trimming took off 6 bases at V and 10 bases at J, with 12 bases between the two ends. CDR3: CASSGLEGKLFF. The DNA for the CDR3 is TGTGCCAGCAGCGGTCTAGAAGGAAAACTGTTTTTT.

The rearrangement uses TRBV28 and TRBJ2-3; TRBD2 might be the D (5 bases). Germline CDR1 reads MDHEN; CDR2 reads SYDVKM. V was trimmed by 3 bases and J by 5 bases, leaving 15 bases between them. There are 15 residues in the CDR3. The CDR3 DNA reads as TGTGCCAGCAGTTTGGGGATAGCGATCAAAGATACGCAGTATTTT. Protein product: CASSLGIAIKDTQYF.

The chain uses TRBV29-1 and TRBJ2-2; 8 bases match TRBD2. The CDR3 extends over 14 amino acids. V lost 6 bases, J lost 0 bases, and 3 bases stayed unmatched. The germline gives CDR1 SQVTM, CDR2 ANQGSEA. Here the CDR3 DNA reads TGCAGCGTCCGGCGGGGGGCGAACACCGGGGAGCTGTTTTTT. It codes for CSVRRGANTGELFF.

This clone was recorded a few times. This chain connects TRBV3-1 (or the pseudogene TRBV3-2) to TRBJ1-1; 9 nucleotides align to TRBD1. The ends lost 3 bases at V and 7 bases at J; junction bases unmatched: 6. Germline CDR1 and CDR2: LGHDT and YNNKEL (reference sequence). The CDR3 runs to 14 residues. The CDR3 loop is CASSHRDRVSEAFF. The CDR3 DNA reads TGTGCCAGCAGCCACCGGGACAGGGTTAGTGAAGCTTTCTTT.

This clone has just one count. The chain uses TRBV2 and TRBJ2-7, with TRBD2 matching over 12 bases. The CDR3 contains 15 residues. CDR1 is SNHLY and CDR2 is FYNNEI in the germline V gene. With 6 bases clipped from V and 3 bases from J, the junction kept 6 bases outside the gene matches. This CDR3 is CASSDRTSGNYEQYF. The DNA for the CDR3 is TGTGCCAGCAGCGACCGGACTAGCGGGAACTACGAGCAGTACTTC.